The source of this TCR beta chain is a study of identical twins. Study-wide results and caveats: While abundant cord blood beta clonotypes carried fewer insertions, memory repertoires showed no such pattern. Alpha sequences that were out-of-frame and twin-shared showed an excess of low generation probability.

TCRdb reprocessed the 5' RACE reads via MiXCR and lists one record per CDR3 protein. The sample comprises hundreds of thousands of distinct CDR3 sequences, about 9.4% of which are singletons, and about 0.98% rests with the top ten. Note on this clonotype: Its antigen is not identified.

CDR3 size: 13 residues. From germline, CDR1 is SQVTM and CDR2 ANQGSEA. After removal of 6 bases from V and 8 bases from J, the junction contained 10 bases not matched to a gene. These records were also assigned to another study, of yellow fever vaccine responses in identical twins.

The specimen sequenced was PBMCs. The rearrangement uses TRBV29-1 and TRBJ2-1, with 7 positions matching TRBD1. This TCR was sampled from a woman between 18 and 29 years old in good health. This chain's CDR3 is CSVLTGRGDEQFF. CDR3 coding DNA: TGCAGCGTCCTGACAGGGAGAGGGGATGAGCAGTTCTTC.